This T cell receptor (beta chain) was identified during a study of identical twins. Overall study findings and caveats: Models, which agreed with sharing between unrelated individuals, nonetheless underestimated the out-of-frame TCR alpha sharing seen in monozygotic twins. Memory repertoires showed no such pattern, whereas abundant cord blood beta clonotypes carried fewer insertions.

CDR3 length: 10 amino acids. V lost 2 bases and J lost 5, with 1 base in between. Germline assignment: CDR1 MNHEY and CDR2 SMNVEV (reference sequence). TCRdb called the 5' RACE reads again in MiXCR, with one record for every CDR3 protein. This sample has around 570,000 distinct CDR3 sequences, with 9.6% found just once. Every one of the donors was a healthy Caucasian. This clonotype was seen more than once but under ten times. The antigen is undetermined. These data also featured in a second study, about yellow fever vaccine responses in identical twins.

The gene calls are TRBV27 and TRBJ2-7; no reliable D call. This sequence was found in a woman aged 18-29 years in good health. The sample was PBMCs. CDR3: CASSLHEQYF. Here the CDR3 DNA reads TGTGCCAGCAGTTTACACGAGCAGTACTTC.